Below, 3 T cell receptor beta chains from the same sample are listed, as sequenced in a study of blood T cell repertoires in COVID-19. Clones were sequenced by immunoSEQ multiplex PCR, and TCRdb holds only the in-frame ones, with some missing. The table records some 510,000 clones, 70% to 90% of them present only once. Source material: PBMCs or T cells enriched from blood (not recorded which). These receptor sequences come from a woman between 40 and 50 years old who had recovered from COVID-19.

The V and J genes are TRBV7-8 and TRBJ1-2, with no clear D. CDR1 and CDR2 (germline): SGHVS, FQNEAQ. The CDR3 extends over 13 amino acids. Trimming removed 1 base from V and 8 bases from J, with 11 bases in between. The CDR3 DNA follows: TGTGCCAGCAGCTTAGGAGAAGACTTAGGCTACACCTTC. As protein: CASSLGEDLGYTF.

This clone has more than one count but fewer than ten. J is TRBJ1-2 and V is TRBV5-1, with 12 bases that match TRBD1. The V gene end was trimmed by 2 bases and the J gene end by 8 bases; junction bases not matched to a gene: 7. This CDR3 has 15 amino acids. Germline V gene lookup returns CDR1 SGHRS and CDR2 YFSETQ. The CDR3 protein is CASSFTGTGGMGYTF. CDR3 nucleotides: TGCGCCAGCAGCTTTACCGGGACAGGGGGCATGGGCTACACCTTC.

V and J are TRBV19 and TRBJ1-2, with unresolved D. Germline CDR1 and CDR2: LNHDA and SQIVND (reference sequence). The CDR3 sequence is 11 residues long. Trimming left V 6 bases short and J 8 bases short, with 10 bases between. The CDR3, as DNA: TGTGCCAGTAGCGGAGGCGGCGGCTACACCTTC. This sequence encodes CASSGGGGYTF. Combining the CDR3 with reference TRBV19 and TRBJ1-2 gives the whole variable domain DGGITQSPKYLFRKEGQNVTLSCEQNLNHDAMYWYRQDPGQGLRLIYYSQIVNDFQKGDIAEGYSVSREKKESFPLTVTSAQKNPTAFYLCASSGGGGYTFGSGTRLTVV.